The rows below give T cell receptor beta chains drawn from one sample of a study of PD-1 blockade in classical Hodgkin lymphoma. The protocol was immunoSEQ multiplex PCR, while the TCRdb copy is restricted to in-frame clones and leaves out a portion. The sample holds around 60,000 clones, less than 95% seen once. The specimen was peripheral blood mononuclear cells (PBMCs), collected before the fourth cycle of nivolumab. Receptors were obtained from a human donor with classical Hodgkin lymphoma. CDR3s include the opening cysteine and the closing phenylalanine or tryptophan. The D gene is left open where the match is weak. Rows may omit the clone size; those that give it use once, few, many or a size class.

j_call | clone_size | d_call | v_call | cdr3_aa | cdr3_nt
TRBJ1-2 | - | - | TRBV15 | CATSRDLGSHYGYTF | TGTGCCACCAGCAGAGATCTGGGGAGTCACTATGGCTACACCTTC
TRBJ1-6 | - | - | TRBV2 | CALLSSYNSPLHF | TGTGCCTTACTCAGCTCCTATAATTCACCCCTCCACTTT
TRBJ1-1 | - | - | TRBV6-5 | CASSEQNTEAFF | TGTGCCAGCAGTGAACAGAACACTGAAGCTTTCTTT
TRBJ1-3 | medium-sized | TRBD1 | TRBV7-9 | CASSPTGGGNTIYF | TGTGCCAGCAGCCCAACAGGGGGAGGAAACACCATATATTTT
TRBJ2-3 | - | TRBD1 | TRBV27 | CASSLRDRFTDTQYF | TGTGCCAGCAGTTTAAGGGACAGATTCACAGATACGCAGTATTTT
TRBJ2-7 | - | - | TRBV19 | CASSITPRSYEQYF | TGTGCCAGTAGTATAACCCCCAGATCCTACGAGCAGTACTTC
TRBJ2-5 | - | - | TRBV5-5 | CASSLAGPETQYF | TGTGCCAGCAGCCTGGCAGGGCCCGAGACCCAGTACTTC
TRBJ1-2 | - | - | TRBV7-7 | CASSFCVCRLVVGPSYTF | TGTGCTAGCAGCTTTTGCGTGTGCCGTTTGGTCGTGGGACCAAGCTACACCTTC
TRBJ2-7 | - | TRBD1 | TRBV7-9 | CASSFWDSRYEQYF | TGTGCCAGCAGCTTTTGGGACAGCCGCTACGAGCAGTACTTC
TRBJ2-7 | - | TRBD1 | TRBV2 | CASLDRAYEQYF | TGTGCCAGCCTAGACAGGGCCTACGAGCAGTACTTC
TRBJ1-1 | - | TRBD1 | TRBV10-3 | CAISGQGVWTEAFF | TGTGCCATCAGCGGACAGGGAGTTTGGACTGAAGCTTTCTTT
TRBJ2-7 | - | - | TRBV18 | CASSPRSGFGYEQYF | TGTGCCAGCTCACCTAGGTCAGGGTTTGGGTACGAGCAGTACTTC
TRBJ2-2 | few | - | TRBV27 | CASSLGAAQRELFF | TGTGCCAGCAGTTTGGGAGCCGCACAGAGGGAGCTGTTTTTT
TRBJ1-5 | once | - | TRBV6-6 | CASSSEGGHSNQPQHF | TGTGCCAGCAGTTCTGAGGGGGGTCATAGCAATCAGCCCCAGCATTTT
TRBJ2-2 | - | - | TRBV7-8 | CASSPEGSPFDYAGELFF | TGTGCCAGCAGCCCGGAGGGCAGCCCTTTCGATTACGCCGGGGAGCTGTTTTTT
TRBJ1-1 | - | - | TRBV30 | CAWSNRRNTEAFF | TGTGCCTGGAGTAATAGGAGGAACACTGAAGCTTTCTTT
TRBJ1-4 | - | TRBD1 | TRBV7-9 | CASSLVGTGFGEKLFF | TGTGCCAGCAGCTTAGTTGGGACAGGGTTTGGAGAAAAACTGTTTTTT
TRBJ2-1 | - | TRBD2 | TRBV6-5 | CASSLIAGNEQFF | TGTGCCAGCAGTTTGATAGCGGGGAATGAGCAGTTCTTC
TRBJ2-7 | - | TRBD1 | TRBV4-1 | CASSQGTGHYEQYF | TGCGCCAGCAGCCAAGGGACAGGGCACTACGAGCAGTACTTC
TRBJ1-1 | - | - | TRBV5-1 | CASSLGRGRTEAFF | TGCGCCAGCAGCTTGGGCCGGGGGCGGACTGAAGCTTTCTTT
TRBJ2-1 | - | TRBD2 | TRBV5-6 | CASSLPGTRSVREQFF | TGTGCCAGCAGCCTTCCCGGGACTAGATCGGTGCGGGAGCAGTTCTTC
TRBJ1-2 | - | - | TRBV15 | CATSRQTERGYTF | TGTGCCACCAGCAGGCAGACCGAGCGCGGCTACACCTTC
TRBJ1-1 | once | TRBD1 | TRBV10-3 | CAISESNRGEAFF | TGTGCCATCAGTGAGTCGAACAGGGGTGAAGCTTTCTTT
TRBJ2-5 | - | - | TRBV27 | CASSKFNRETQYF | TGTGCCAGCAGCAAGTTTAATAGGGAGACCCAGTACTTC
TRBJ2-7 | - | - | TRBV5-1 | CASKSPSSSYEQYF | TGCGCCAGCAAGAGCCCCTCCAGCTCCTACGAGCAGTACTTC
TRBJ2-2 | - | - | TRBV5-1 | CASSQWGNSRETWHTGELFF | TGCGCCAGCAGCCAATGGGGCAATTCCCGGGAGACGTGGCACACCGGGGAGCTGTTTTTT
TRBJ1-2 | - | - | TRBV27 | CASSFRGGALDGYTF | TGTGCCAGCAGTTTTAGGGGGGGGGCTTTAGATGGCTACACCTTC